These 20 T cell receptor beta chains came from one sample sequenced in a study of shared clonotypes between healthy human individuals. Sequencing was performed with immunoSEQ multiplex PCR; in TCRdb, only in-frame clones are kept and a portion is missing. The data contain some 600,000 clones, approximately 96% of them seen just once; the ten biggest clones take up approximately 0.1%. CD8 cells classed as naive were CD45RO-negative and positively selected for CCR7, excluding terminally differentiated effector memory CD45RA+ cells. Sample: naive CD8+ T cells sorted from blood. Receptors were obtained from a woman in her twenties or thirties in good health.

CDR3: CASSRGLAGGYEQFF. CDR3 sequence (DNA): TGTGCCAGCAGCCGGGGACTAGCGGGAGGGTATGAGCAGTTCTTC. The V gene is TRBV28, the J gene TRBJ2-1, with 16 positions matching TRBD2. With 6 bases clipped from V and 8 bases from J, the junction kept 4 bases outside the gene matches. The CDR3 is 15 amino acids. Germline V gene data show CDR1 as MDHEN and CDR2 as SYDVKM.

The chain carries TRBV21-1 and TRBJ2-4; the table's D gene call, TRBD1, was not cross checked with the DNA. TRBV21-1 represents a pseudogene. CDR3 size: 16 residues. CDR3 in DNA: TGTGCCAGCAGCAGAGGGGGACGGAAGTGCGGAAACATTCAGTACTTC. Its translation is CASSRGGRKCGNIQYF.

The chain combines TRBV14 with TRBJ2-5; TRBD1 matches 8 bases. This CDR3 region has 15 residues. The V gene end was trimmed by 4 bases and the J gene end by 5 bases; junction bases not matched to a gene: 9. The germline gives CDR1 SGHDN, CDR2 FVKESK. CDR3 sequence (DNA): TGTGCCAGCAGCCTAGGGACAGGAGATTGGGAGACCCAGTACTTC. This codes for CASSLGTGDWETQYF.

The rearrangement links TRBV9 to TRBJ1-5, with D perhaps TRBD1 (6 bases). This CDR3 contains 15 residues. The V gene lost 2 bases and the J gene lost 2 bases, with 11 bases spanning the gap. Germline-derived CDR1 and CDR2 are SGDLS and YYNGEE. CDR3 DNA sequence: TGTGCCAGCAGCGTGTCAGGGGTCGGCAATCAGCCCCAGCATTTT. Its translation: CASSVSGVGNQPQHF. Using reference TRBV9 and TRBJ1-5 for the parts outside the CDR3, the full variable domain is DSGVTQTPKHLITATGQRVTLRCSPRSGDLSVYWYQQSLDQGLQFLIQYYNGEERAKGNILERFSAQQFPDLHSELNLSSLELGDSALYFCASSVSGVGNQPQHFGDGTRLSIL.

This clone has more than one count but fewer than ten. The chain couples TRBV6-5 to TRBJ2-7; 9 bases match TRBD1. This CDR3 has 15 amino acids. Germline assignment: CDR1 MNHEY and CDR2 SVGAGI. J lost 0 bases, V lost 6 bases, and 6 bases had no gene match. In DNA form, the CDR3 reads TGTGCCAGCAGCCCCGGACAGGGGATCTCCTACGAGCAGTACTTC. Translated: CASSPGQGISYEQYF.

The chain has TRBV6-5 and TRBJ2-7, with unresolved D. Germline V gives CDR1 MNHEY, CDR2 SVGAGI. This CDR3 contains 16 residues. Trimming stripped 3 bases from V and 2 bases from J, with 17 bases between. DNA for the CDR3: TGTGCCAGCAGTTATTATCAGGATATGCCTCCCTACGAGCAGTACTTC. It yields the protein CASSYYQDMPPYEQYF.

The CDR3 region has the DNA TGTGCCAGCAGCTTGGACGTGCGGTTTTACGAGCAGTACTTC. Encoded protein: CASSLDVRFYEQYF. This rearrangement joins TRBV7-9 to TRBJ2-7; D unclear. Trimming removed 3 bases at V and 4 bases at J, with 13 bases between. Germline CDR1 is SEHNR and CDR2 is FQNEAQ (reference sequence). The CDR3 loop spans 14 amino acids.

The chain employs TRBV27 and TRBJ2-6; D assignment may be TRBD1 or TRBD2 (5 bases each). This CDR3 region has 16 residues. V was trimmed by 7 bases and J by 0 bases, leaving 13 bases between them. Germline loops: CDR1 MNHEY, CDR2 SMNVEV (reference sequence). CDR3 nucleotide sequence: TGTGCCAGCACAGGGAGTGGGAGCTCTGGGGCCAACGTCCTGACTTTC. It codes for CASTGSGSSGANVLTF.

The CDR3 region is CASSPPGTSSYEQYF. In DNA form, the CDR3 reads TGTGCCAGCAGCCCCCCGGGGACTAGCTCCTACGAGCAGTACTTC. V is TRBV4-2 and J is TRBJ2-7, with 8 bases matching TRBD2. In germline, CDR1 is LGHNA, CDR2 YNFKEQ. Trimming took 4 bases from V and 0 from J; bases not matched to a gene: 5. CDR3 length: 15 residues.

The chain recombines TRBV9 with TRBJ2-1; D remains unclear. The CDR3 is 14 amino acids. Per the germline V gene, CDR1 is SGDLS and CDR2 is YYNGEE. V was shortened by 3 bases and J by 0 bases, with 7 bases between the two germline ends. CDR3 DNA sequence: TGTGCCAGCAGCGGTTACGGCTCCTACAATGAGCAGTTCTTC. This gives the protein CASSGYGSYNEQFF.

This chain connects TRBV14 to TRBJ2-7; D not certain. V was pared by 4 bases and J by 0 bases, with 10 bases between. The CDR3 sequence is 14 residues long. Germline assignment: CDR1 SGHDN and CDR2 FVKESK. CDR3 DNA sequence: TGTGCCAGCAGCCCCGGGCGGAGCTCCTACGAGCAGTACTTC. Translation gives CASSPGRSSYEQYF.

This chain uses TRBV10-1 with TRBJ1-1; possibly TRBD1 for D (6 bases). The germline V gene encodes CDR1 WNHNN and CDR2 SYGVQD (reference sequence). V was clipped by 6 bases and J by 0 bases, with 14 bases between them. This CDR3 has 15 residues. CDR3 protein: CASSRRTDLNTEAFF. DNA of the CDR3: TGCGCCAGCAGCCGACGGACAGATTTGAACACTGAAGCTTTCTTT.

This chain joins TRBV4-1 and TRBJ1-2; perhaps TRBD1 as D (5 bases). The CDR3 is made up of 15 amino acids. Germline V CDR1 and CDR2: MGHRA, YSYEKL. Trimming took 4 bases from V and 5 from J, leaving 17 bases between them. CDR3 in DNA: TGCGCCAGCAGCCTCGGGGACGGCTCGAGATATGGCTACACCTTC. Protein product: CASSLGDGSRYGYTF.

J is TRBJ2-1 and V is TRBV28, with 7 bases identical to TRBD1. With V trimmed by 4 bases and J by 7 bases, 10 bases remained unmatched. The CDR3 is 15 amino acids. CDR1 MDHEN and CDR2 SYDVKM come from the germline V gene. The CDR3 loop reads CASSSIQGSSNEQFF. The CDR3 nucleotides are TGTGCCAGCAGTTCGATACAGGGGTCGAGTAATGAGCAGTTCTTC.

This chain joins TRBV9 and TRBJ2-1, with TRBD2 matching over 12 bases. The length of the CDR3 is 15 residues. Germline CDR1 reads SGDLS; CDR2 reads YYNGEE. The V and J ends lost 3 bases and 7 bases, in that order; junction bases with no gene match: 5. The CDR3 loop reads CASSATSGRGNEQFF. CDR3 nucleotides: TGTGCCAGCAGCGCGACTAGCGGGAGAGGGAATGAGCAGTTCTTC.

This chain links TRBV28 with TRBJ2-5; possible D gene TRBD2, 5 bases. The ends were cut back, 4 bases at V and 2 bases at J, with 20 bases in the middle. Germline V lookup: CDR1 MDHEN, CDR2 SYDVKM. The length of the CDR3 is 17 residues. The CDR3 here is CASSSDSVLAPQETQYF. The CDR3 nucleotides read TGTGCCAGCAGTTCGGATTCCGTTCTAGCTCCTCAAGAGACCCAGTACTTC.

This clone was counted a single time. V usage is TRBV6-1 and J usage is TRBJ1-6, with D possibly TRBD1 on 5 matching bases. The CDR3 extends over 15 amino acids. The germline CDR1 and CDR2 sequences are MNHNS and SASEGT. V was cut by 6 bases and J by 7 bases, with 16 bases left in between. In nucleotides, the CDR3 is TGTGCCAGCAGGGAAAGGGGAGCAATCAATTCACCCCTCCACTTT. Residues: CASRERGAINSPLHF.

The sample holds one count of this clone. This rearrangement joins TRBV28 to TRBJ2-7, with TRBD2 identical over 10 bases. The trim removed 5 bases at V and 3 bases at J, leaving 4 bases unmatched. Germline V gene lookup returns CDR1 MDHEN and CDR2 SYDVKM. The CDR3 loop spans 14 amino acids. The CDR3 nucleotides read TGTGCCAGCAGTCTCAGCGGGAGGGTCTACGAGCAGTACTTC. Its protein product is CASSLSGRVYEQYF.

CDR3 DNA: TGTGCCAGCAGTTTATCAGTAGCAGATACGCAGTATTTT. Its protein is CASSLSVADTQYF. The chain recombines TRBV27 with TRBJ2-3; D remains ambiguous. In germline, CDR1 is MNHEY, CDR2 SMNVEV (reference sequence). The CDR3 runs 13 residues. With 0 bases removed from V and 4 bases from J, the gap between germline ends came to 5 bases.

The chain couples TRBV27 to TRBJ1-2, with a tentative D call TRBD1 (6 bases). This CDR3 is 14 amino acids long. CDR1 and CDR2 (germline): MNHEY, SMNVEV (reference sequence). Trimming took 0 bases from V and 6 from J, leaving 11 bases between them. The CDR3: CASSLSGAYNGYTF. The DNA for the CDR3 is TGTGCCAGCAGTTTATCGGGGGCTTATAATGGCTACACCTTC.